These 16 T cell receptor beta chains were all obtained from the same sample, sequenced in a study of T cell changes during pregnancy in multiple sclerosis. Profiled with immunoSEQ multiplex PCR; TCRdb holds only in-frame clones, not every one. Here the sample spans 55,000 to 85,000 clones, about 93% being singletons. Sequencing was performed on CD4+ T cells from peripheral blood mononuclear cells, taken after pregnancy. These receptors originate from a female donor with multiple sclerosis, enrolled in a pregnancy study.

The rearrangement uses TRBV30 and TRBJ2-2; D is uncertain. V was pared by 5 bases and J by 7 bases, with 8 bases between. The CDR3 extends over 11 amino acids. CDR1 is GTSNPN, CDR2 SVGIG, per germline (reference sequence). The CDR3 coding sequence is TGTGCCTGGCAAACGGGCGGGGAGCTGTTTTTT. It is translated as CAWQTGGELFF.

This clone was recorded a few times. The chain employs TRBV7-3 and TRBJ2-1; weak D call: TRBD1 (5 bases). CDR1 and CDR2 from the germline V gene are SGHTA and FQGTGA. V lost 4 bases to trimming and J lost 1 base, with 17 bases between them. The CDR3 sequence is 17 residues long. The CDR3 region is CASSSQGGMASYNEQFF. In DNA form, the CDR3 reads TGTGCCAGCAGCTCCCAGGGTGGAATGGCGTCCTACAATGAGCAGTTCTTC.

This clone has just one count. V usage is TRBV28 and J usage is TRBJ1-1, with 8 bases fitting TRBD1. Germline values: CDR1 MDHEN, CDR2 SYDVKM. The length of the CDR3 is 15 residues. After removal of 2 bases from V and 6 bases from J, the junction contained 8 bases not matched to a gene. CDR3 DNA sequence: TGTGCCAGCAGTTTAAAGACAGGGGTTAAGGCTGAAGCTTTCTTT. It encodes CASSLKTGVKAEAFF.

The J gene is TRBJ1-2, the V gene TRBV5-1; D might be TRBD1 (5 bases). The CDR3 extends over 14 amino acids. The V gene lost 4 bases and the J gene lost 4 bases, with 14 bases spanning the gap. CDR1 and CDR2 from the germline V gene are SGHRS and YFSETQ. The CDR3 DNA reads TGCGCCAGCAGCCTCGATGGGGACTCCTATGGCTACACCTTC. Translating gives CASSLDGDSYGYTF.

The V call is TRBV15, the J call TRBJ2-2; D unclear. V was clipped by 3 bases and J by 8 bases, with 10 bases between them. The germline V gene encodes CDR1 LNHNV and CDR2 YYDKDF (reference sequence). The CDR3 runs to 13 residues. The CDR3 loop reads CATSSGAMGELFF. The CDR3 DNA reads TGTGCCACCAGCAGCGGAGCTATGGGGGAGCTGTTTTTT.

V and J are TRBV6-5 and TRBJ1-5, with unresolved D. The CDR3 covers 15 residues. V shed 2 bases and J shed 0 bases, with 8 bases lying between them. Germline V CDR1 and CDR2: MNHEY, SVGAGI. The DNA for the CDR3 is TGTGCCAGCAGTTACAACGGAGGTAGCAATCAGCCCCAGCATTTT. As protein: CASSYNGGSNQPQHF.

The genes are TRBV5-1 and TRBJ1-1; 10 bases line up with TRBD1. The CDR3 has 17 amino acids. V shed 0 bases, J shed 1 base, and the junction held 6 bases outside the gene matches. CDR1 is SGHRS and CDR2 is YFSETQ in the germline V gene. Written as DNA, the CDR3 is TGCGCCAGCAGCTTGGTCACCGGGACAGGGGCGAACACTGAAGCTTTCTTT. Translation: CASSLVTGTGANTEAFF.

The chain combines TRBV5-6 with TRBJ2-3, with a tentative D call TRBD2 (6 bases). The V end was cut by 4 bases, the J end by 2 bases, with 17 bases between. The germline V gene encodes CDR1 SGHDT and CDR2 YYEEEE. This CDR3 is 16 amino acids long. The CDR3 is CASSPRDWPFTDTQYF. Written as DNA, the CDR3 is TGTGCCAGCAGCCCTCGGGACTGGCCCTTCACAGATACGCAGTATTTT. Together with reference TRBV5-6 and TRBJ2-3, the CDR3 gives the full variable domain: DAGVTQSPTHLIKTRGQQVTLRCSPKSGHDTVSWYQQALGQGPQFIFQYYEEEERQRGNFPDRFSGHQFPNYSSELNVNALLLGDSALYLCASSPRDWPFTDTQYFGPGTRLTVL.

The rearrangement links TRBV5-6 to TRBJ1-5; D is uncertain. Per germline, CDR1 SGHDT and CDR2 YYEEEE. The CDR3 totals 15 residues. V dropped 0 bases and J dropped 1 base, with 8 bases sitting between them. CDR3 bases: TGTGCCAGCAGCTTGGCGGGTGGGAGCAATCAGCCCCAGCATTTT. Residues: CASSLAGGSNQPQHF.

The rearrangement joins TRBV11-2 to TRBJ2-1, with TRBD2 matching 9 bases. In germline, CDR1 is SGHAT, CDR2 FQNNGV. J gave up 7 bases and V 5 bases, and 15 bases lay outside the gene matches. The CDR3 is 17 residues long. Here the CDR3 reads CASSPRTAGGPSNEQFF. In DNA form, the CDR3 reads TGTGCCAGCAGCCCCCGTACCGCGGGGGGGCCTAGTAATGAGCAGTTCTTC.

The chain's CDR3 is CASLNPRQGDDYGYTF. The CDR3 nucleotides are TGTGCCAGCCTCAACCCTCGACAGGGGGACGACTATGGCTACACCTTC. The genes are TRBV2 and TRBJ1-2; 9 nucleotides line up with TRBD1. J lost 3 bases, V lost 8 bases, and 13 bases had no gene match. The germline V gene has CDR1 SNHLY and CDR2 FYNNEI. This CDR3 has 16 amino acids.

The chain links TRBV7-3 to TRBJ1-2; D gene unclear. The V gene's germline CDR1 is SGHTA and CDR2 FQGTGA. Trimming stripped 5 bases from V and 8 bases from J, with 15 bases between. The CDR3 contains 13 residues. In DNA, the CDR3 is TGTGCCAGCAGCCTAGGGAGGGATCGGGGCTACACCTTC. It codes for CASSLGRDRGYTF.

The gene calls are TRBV29-1 and TRBJ1-5; D may be TRBD1 (6 bases). The CDR3 contains 14 residues. V was pared by 6 bases and J by 5 bases, with 17 bases between. CDR1 SQVTM and CDR2 ANQGSEA come from the germline V gene. CDR3 loop: CSVTLRGNDQPQHF. The CDR3 DNA sequence: TGCAGCGTGACCTTGAGGGGGAACGATCAGCCCCAGCATTTT.

This rearrangement joins TRBV6-1 to TRBJ2-5; 16 bases are shared with TRBD2. The CDR3 loop spans 14 amino acids. Looked up from germline, CDR1 is MNHNS and CDR2 is SASEGT. The V and J ends lost 1 base and 12 bases, in that order; junction bases with no gene match: 2. For the CDR3, the DNA is TGTGCCAGCAGTGAAGAGGGACTAGCGGGAGGGAAGTACTTC. Its translation: CASSEEGLAGGKYF.

The genes are TRBV5-1 and TRBJ2-6; D is undetermined. Germline V CDR1 and CDR2: SGHRS, YFSETQ. Trimming cost V 6 bases and J 0 bases, with 13 bases left between them. This CDR3 has 16 residues. CDR3 nucleotide sequence: TGCGCCAGCACCCCGATAACGAGCTCTGGGGCCAACGTCCTGACTTTC. It is translated as CASTPITSSGANVLTF.

This clone was seen only once. The rearrangement links TRBV7-2 to TRBJ1-2; no definite D call. Germline V lookup: CDR1 SGHTA, CDR2 FQGNSA. The CDR3 totals 15 residues. V was cut by 0 bases and J by 3 bases, with 11 bases left in between. This CDR3 reads CASSLAFQGDYGYTF. The CDR3 DNA reads TGTGCCAGCAGCTTAGCCTTCCAAGGAGACTATGGCTACACCTTC.